This T cell receptor beta chain appears in the sequencing data of a study of early T cells in non-severe SARS-CoV-2 infection. About the research overall: Investigators sequenced bulk RNA drawn from unsorted whole blood, and chains remained unpaired.

TCRdb ran MiXCR on the 5' RACE reads and lists one entry per CDR3 protein. The table shows roughly 80,000 distinct CDR3 sequences, with 5.5% to 7.5% occurring only once. V was pared by 5 bases and J by 2 bases, with 9 bases between. The CDR3 runs to 13 residues. Per the germline V gene, CDR1 is LGHNA and CDR2 is YNFKEQ. Sequencing was done on a sample of whole blood. The chain has TRBV4-2 and TRBJ1-2, with D perhaps TRBD1 (5 bases). The clonotype comes from an adult who was a healthcare worker with PCR-confirmed SARS-CoV-2 infection or an uninfected control (not recorded which). The CDR3 loop reads CASSGTDNYGYTF. As DNA, the CDR3 is TGTGCCAGCAGCGGGACGGACAACTATGGCTACACCTTC.